A selection of T cell receptor beta chains follows, all from one sample in a study of CD8 T cells in ankylosing spondylitis. TCRdb analysed the 5' RACE reads with MiXCR anew, one entry per CDR3 protein. Of about 35,000 distinct CDR3 sequences detected, around 3% appear once; the ten largest clones hold approximately 3%. Input material: blood, either unsorted or a sorted T cell fraction (not recorded which). The receptors come from a male donor with ankylosing spondylitis or in good health (not recorded which). Each CDR3 is given with its conserved first and last residue. The D gene is left open where the match is weak. Not all rows give a size; the values are once, few, many and, for expanded clones, a class.

clone_size j_call v_call d_call cdr3_aa cdr3_nt
many TRBJ2-2 TRBV9 TRBD2 CASSPRLADTGELFF TGTGCCAGCAGCCCTCGCCTAGCGGACACCGGGGAGCTGTTTTTT
many TRBJ1-6 TRBV9 TRBD1 CASSKAGGNSPLHF TGTGCCAGCAGCAAGGCAGGGGGTAATTCACCCCTCCACTTT
many TRBJ1-2 TRBV9 TRBD1 CASSQTGTGNYGYTF TGTGCCAGCAGTCAGACCGGGACAGGGAACTATGGCTACACCTTC
many TRBJ1-1 TRBV9 TRBD1 CASSVGGGRTEAFF TGTGCCAGCAGCGTAGGAGGGGGCCGCACTGAAGCTTTCTTT
few TRBJ2-1 TRBV9 - CASSPRLSGEQFF TGTGCCAGCAGCCCCCGATTGTCGGGGGAGCAGTTCTTC
many TRBJ2-1 TRBV4-1 - CASSQVRGGGYNEQFF TGCGCCAGCAGCCAAGTTCGAGGGGGGGGGTACAATGAGCAGTTCTTC
many TRBJ2-1 TRBV9 - CASSVVPDRVSSSYNEQFF TGTGCCAGCAGCGTAGTACCCGATCGGGTTTCGAGCTCCTACAATGAGCAGTTCTTC
few TRBJ2-3 TRBV9 - CASSVAVSRTDTQYF TGTGCCAGCAGCGTAGCGGTGTCACGCACAGATACGCAGTATTTT
many TRBJ1-3 TRBV9 - CASSVGEDSGNTIYF TGTGCCAGCAGCGTAGGTGAGGACTCTGGAAACACCATATATTTT
many TRBJ1-1 TRBV9 - CASASREGANTEAFF TGTGCCAGCGCTTCCAGGGAAGGGGCGAACACTGAAGCTTTCTTT
few TRBJ1-6 TRBV9 - CASSVEGVLNSPLHF TGTGCCAGCAGCGTAGAGGGGGTCCTGAATTCACCCCTCCACTTT
many TRBJ2-1 TRBV9 TRBD2 CASSVAGGLSSYNEQFF TGTGCCAGCAGCGTAGCGGGGGGACTGAGCTCCTACAATGAGCAGTTCTTC
many TRBJ2-2 TRBV9 TRBD1 CASSVGTGTGELFF TGTGCCAGCAGCGTAGGGACAGGGACCGGGGAGCTGTTTTTT
many TRBJ2-5 TRBV9 - CASSPGTFARETQYF TGTGCCAGCAGCCCCGGGACCTTTGCCCGGGAGACCCAGTACTTC
many TRBJ2-1 TRBV9 TRBD2 CASSKSGTSGYNEQFF TGTGCCAGCAGCAAATCCGGGACTAGCGGGTACAATGAGCAGTTCTTC
many TRBJ1-2 TRBV9 - CASSLPGHYGYTF TGTGCCAGCAGCCTCCCTGGTCACTATGGCTACACCTTC
many TRBJ2-3 TRBV9 - CASSVDPSGSARDTQYF TGTGCCAGCAGCGTAGACCCCTCTGGGAGCGCAAGGGATACGCAGTATTTT
many TRBJ2-5 TRBV9 - CASSVAPGGETQYF TGTGCCAGCAGCGTAGCTCCAGGAGGGGAGACCCAGTACTTC
many TRBJ1-2 TRBV9 - CASSVGTATNYGYTF TGTGCCAGCAGCGTAGGTACAGCAACCAACTATGGCTACACCTTC
many TRBJ2-1 TRBV9 - CASSPGSAGYNEQFF TGTGCCAGCAGCCCGGGGTCGGCGGGCTACAATGAGCAGTTCTTC
many TRBJ2-2 TRBV9 - CASSVEGRANTGELFF TGTGCCAGCAGCGTAGAAGGCAGAGCGAACACCGGGGAGCTGTTTTTT
many TRBJ2-1 TRBV9 - CASSPTADSYNEQFF TGTGCCAGCAGCCCTACGGCGGACTCCTACAATGAGCAGTTCTTC
many TRBJ1-3 TRBV9 - CASSPRGVSGNTIYF TGTGCCAGCAGCCCCCGGGGGGTTTCTGGAAACACCATATATTTT
many TRBJ2-2 TRBV9 - CASSAVGQTNTGELFF TGTGCCAGCAGCGCCGTGGGGCAGACGAACACCGGGGAGCTGTTTTTT
many TRBJ1-6 TRBV9 TRBD1 CASSVTGENSPLHF TGTGCCAGCAGCGTAACAGGGGAGAATTCACCCCTCCACTTT
few TRBJ2-2 TRBV9 TRBD1 CASSARDRGRTGELFF TGTGCCAGCAGCGCCCGGGACAGGGGGCGCACCGGGGAGCTGTTTTTT
many TRBJ2-5 TRBV9 TRBD2 CASSVDAGGPRETQYF TGTGCCAGCAGCGTAGACGCGGGAGGGCCTCGGGAGACCCAGTACTTC
many TRBJ2-2 TRBV9 - CASSVVAANTGELFF TGTGCCAGCAGCGTAGTAGCGGCGAACACCGGGGAGCTGTTTTTT
many TRBJ2-1 TRBV9 TRBD2 CASSARQGLAGGRNNEQFF TGTGCCAGCAGCGCCCGACAAGGACTAGCGGGGGGGCGGAACAATGAGCAGTTCTTC
- TRBJ2-5 TRBV9 TRBD2 CASSEGLAVETQYF TGTGCCAGCAGCGAGGGACTAGCTGTCGAGACCCAGTACTTC
many TRBJ2-1 TRBV9 - CASSVATHNEQFF TGTGCCAGCAGCGTAGCCACGCACAATGAGCAGTTCTTC
many TRBJ2-1 TRBV9 - CASSVTREMGHNEQFF TGTGCCAGCAGCGTGACACGGGAGATGGGCCACAATGAGCAGTTCTTC
many TRBJ2-3 TRBV9 TRBD1 CASSQRDRGFADTQYF TGTGCCAGCAGCCAACGGGACAGGGGGTTTGCAGATACGCAGTATTTT
many TRBJ2-1 TRBV9 TRBD2 CASSVSLGGLAGGHQYNEQFF TGTGCCAGCAGCGTCTCCTTGGGGGGACTAGCGGGAGGGCATCAGTACAATGAGCAGTTCTTC
many TRBJ2-5 TRBV9 TRBD1 CASSATGDGETQYF TGTGCCAGCAGCGCCACAGGGGACGGGGAGACCCAGTACTTC
many TRBJ2-1 TRBV9 - CASSPTINRDLVVYNEQFF TGTGCCAGCAGCCCAACAATCAACAGGGATCTAGTTGTCTACAATGAGCAGTTCTTC
many TRBJ1-1 TRBV9 TRBD1 CASSSQGATEAFF TGTGCCAGCAGCTCGCAGGGGGCGACTGAAGCTTTCTTT
many TRBJ2-3 TRBV9 - CASSPLAGGDTDTQYF TGTGCCAGCAGCCCCCTGGCTGGCGGGGATACAGATACGCAGTATTTT
many TRBJ2-6 TRBV9 - CASSVAGAGSGANVLTF TGTGCCAGCAGCGTAGCAGGGGCTGGGTCTGGGGCCAACGTCCTGACTTTC
many TRBJ1-1 TRBV9 - CASSVEFMNTEAFF TGTGCCAGCAGCGTAGAATTTATGAACACTGAAGCTTTCTTT
many TRBJ2-1 TRBV9 - CASSLKSRDNEQFF TGTGCCAGCAGCCTCAAGTCCCGGGACAATGAGCAGTTCTTC
many TRBJ2-2 TRBV9 TRBD2 CASSVAPGGNGELFF TGTGCCAGCAGCGTAGCCCCGGGGGGTAATGGGGAGCTGTTTTTT